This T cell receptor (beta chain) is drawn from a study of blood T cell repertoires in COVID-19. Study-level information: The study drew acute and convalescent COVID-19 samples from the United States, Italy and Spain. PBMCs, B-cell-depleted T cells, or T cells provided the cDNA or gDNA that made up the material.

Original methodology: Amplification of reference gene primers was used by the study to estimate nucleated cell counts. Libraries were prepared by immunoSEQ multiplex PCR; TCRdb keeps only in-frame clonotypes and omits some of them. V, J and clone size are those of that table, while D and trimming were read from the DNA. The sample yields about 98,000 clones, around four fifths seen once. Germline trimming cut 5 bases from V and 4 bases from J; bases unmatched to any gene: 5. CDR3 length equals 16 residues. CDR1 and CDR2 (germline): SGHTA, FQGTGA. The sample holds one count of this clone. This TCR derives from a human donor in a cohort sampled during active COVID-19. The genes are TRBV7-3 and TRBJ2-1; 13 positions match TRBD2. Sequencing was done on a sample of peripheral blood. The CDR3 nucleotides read TGTGCCAGCAGCCAGACGGGACTAGCGGGGTACAATGAGCAGTTCTTC. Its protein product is CASSQTGLAGYNEQFF.